Included here is one T cell receptor (beta chain) sequence, with context. These data originate in a study of blood T cell repertoires in COVID-19. The CDR3 is made up of 16 amino acids. Trimming took 3 bases from V and 4 from J; bases not matched to a gene: 11. Germline loops: CDR1 SGHDT, CDR2 YYEEEE. Measured with immunoSEQ multiplex PCR; TCRdb has only the in-frame clones, and not every one. The sample has 300,000 to 350,000 clones, roughly 87% seen once; the top ten hold less than 2.5%. J is TRBJ2-7 and V is TRBV5-6, with 9 bases that match TRBD1. What was sequenced was peripheral blood. This TCR came from a man younger than 30 with active or convalescent COVID-19. The CDR3: CASSSLPGQGIYEQYF. The CDR3 DNA reads TGTGCCAGCAGCTCACTTCCGGGACAGGGTATATACGAGCAGTACTTC. The full variable domain, its missing parts supplied by reference TRBV5-6 and TRBJ2-7, is DAGVTQSPTHLIKTRGQQVTLRCSPKSGHDTVSWYQQALGQGPQFIFQYYEEEERQRGNFPDRFSGHQFPNYSSELNVNALLLGDSALYLCASSSLPGQGIYEQYFGPGTRLTVT.